This paragraph covers one T cell receptor (beta chain) sequence. Its antigen is not yet known. Base qualities are not at hand, and no much larger clone is one base apart. This entry comes from a study of OX40 agonist ivuxolimab in advanced cancers. Context from the whole study: Ivuxolimab was a fully human IgG2 agonistic monoclonal antibody targeting the costimulatory receptor OX40 (CD134). The monotherapy dose-escalation portion (N of about 50 patients) of the phase I ivuxolimab trial is reported in the paper. Intravenous ivuxolimab was administered to patients every 2 weeks at six dose levels: 0.01, 0.1, 0.3, 1.5, 3 and 10 mg/kg. Peripheral TCRbeta sequencing aimed to test whether ivuxolimab altered TCR sequence diversity and caused clonal T-cell expansion. Partial responses occurred in three dose-escalation patients, of whom one had hepatocellular carcinoma and two had cutaneous melanoma. Prior anti-PD-1, anti-PD-L1 or anti-CTLA-4 therapy was permitted, and checkpoint inhibitors had been received by around 39% of dose-escalation patients. A male proportion of roughly 80% and a mean age of around 60 years, ranging from about 20 to 79, were recorded for the dose-escalation cohort. Of the roughly 51 patients in dose escalation, approximately 20 had hepatocellular carcinoma, roughly 15 had melanoma, 9 had renal cell carcinoma and 9 had head and neck cancer.

The CDR3 sequence holds 17 residues, the cysteine and phenylalanine included. The kept DNA is CDR3 alone, 51 bases in frame from the first base. V is pruned by 4 bases and J by 4 bases, leaving 12 bases of the junction without a gene match. Reading the germline V gene (reference sequence) gives CDR1 MNHEY and CDR2 SMNVEV. What the work shows at the level of the full study, not this receptor alone: Low levels of normalized T-cell clonal expansion were also shown by some nonresponding patients. The antigen specificity of the peripheral T cells that underwent clonal expansion was not determined. After ivuxolimab, expanded clones were on average more numerous among CD8+ T cells than among CD4+ T cells. Clonal expansion of both CD4+ and CD8+ blood T cells was observed from baseline to week 6 at doses 0.1 to 3.0 mg/kg. Partial responders in the 0.1-3.0 mg/kg groups had among the lowest normalized peripheral clonal expansion, especially among CD8+ T cells.

Genomic DNA was isolated from the sorted cells so that the TCRbeta CDR3 region could be sequenced. TCRbeta CDR3 regions were sequenced using the immunoSEQ Assay. Held by TCRdb, this immuneACCESS table contains in-frame sequences only and omits some clones. Under half of the omission traces to an unresolved V gene where checked; the cause of the rest is unknown. The sample table lists about 42,000 clones, 86% of them with a count of one. The top ten constitute about 12% of the sample. Patients with a history of autoimmune disease or receiving systemic immunosuppression were excluded from the trial. Peripheral blood for TCR sequencing was collected from all dose cohorts at baseline, on cycle 4 day 1, and on cycle 7 day 1. Samples were obtained from an open-label, multicenter, first-in-human phase I dose-escalation trial of ivuxolimab. Adults with locally advanced or metastatic head and neck squamous cell, hepatocellular, melanoma or renal cell carcinoma were enrolled in the trial. CD4+ and CD8+ T cells were sorted separately from peripheral blood before TCR sequencing.

The material sequenced was CD4+ or CD8+ T cells sorted from blood, taken in a trial of the OX40 agonist ivuxolimab. The sequence was obtained from an adult with an advanced solid tumor such as melanoma, head and neck, liver or kidney cancer. The V gene is TRBV27 and the J gene is TRBJ2-2; 7 middle bases align to TRBD2. The DNA reads TGTGCCAGCAGTTCCTCTCCGGGGAGGGCCTCCACCGGGGAGCTGTTTTTT. It encodes CASSSSPGRASTGELFF.